This passage covers 11 T cell receptor beta chains from one sample sequenced in a study of blood T cell repertoires in COVID-19. The repertoire was sequenced with immunoSEQ multiplex PCR; TCRdb's copy has only in-frame clones and lacks some. This repertoire shows 370,000 or so clones, roughly 86% found once; its top ten account for roughly 1.4%. The material sequenced was PBMCs or T cells enriched from blood (not recorded which). These receptor sequences come from a young man who had recovered from COVID-19.

The gene calls are TRBV5-4 and TRBJ1-4; no reliable D call. The ends were cut back, 0 bases at V and 0 bases at J, with 6 bases in the middle. CDR3 length: 15 amino acids. Germline assignment: CDR1 SGHNT and CDR2 YYREEE (reference sequence). CDR3 bases: TGTGCCAGCAGCTTGGGGTCAGCAACTAATGAAAAACTGTTTTTT. Protein: CASSLGSATNEKLFF.

This chain links TRBV11-3 with TRBJ1-5; 8 nucleotides agree with TRBD1. Per germline, CDR1 SGHNT and CDR2 YENEEA. The V gene end was trimmed by 4 bases and the J gene end by 5 bases; junction bases not matched to a gene: 13. The CDR3 extends over 17 amino acids. The CDR3, as DNA: TGTGCCAGCAGCTCTATCTTTGACAGGGGAGACCATCAGCCCCAGCATTTT. Its protein product is CASSSIFDRGDHQPQHF. The complete variable domain, with remaining parts taken from reference TRBV11-3 and TRBJ1-5, reads EAGVVQSPRYKIIEKKQPVAFWCNPISGHNTLYWYLQNLGQGPELLIRYENEEAVDDSQLPKDRFSAERLKGVDSTLKIQPAELGDSAVYLCASSSIFDRGDHQPQHFGDGTRLSIL.

The rearrangement links TRBV18 to TRBJ1-5; unclear D gene. This CDR3 contains 16 residues. Germline loops: CDR1 KGHSH, CDR2 LQKENI. Trimming removed 0 bases from V and 1 base from J, with 10 bases in between. The DNA of the CDR3 is TGTGCCAGCTCACCACCGAGCGCGGGGAGCAATCAGCCCCAGCATTTT. It encodes CASSPPSAGSNQPQHF.

V is TRBV9 and J is TRBJ2-3, with TRBD1 matching over 8 bases. The CDR3 spans 14 residues. V lost 6 bases, J lost 3 bases, and 6 bases stayed unmatched. The germline CDR1 and CDR2 sequences are SGDLS and YYNGEE. The CDR3 coding sequence is TGTGCCAGCACACCGGGACAGGATACAGATACGCAGTATTTT. Its protein product is CASTPGQDTDTQYF.

Details on this clone: The same CDR3 arises from other DNA sequences in this sample as well. The chain combines TRBV18 with TRBJ2-5; a weak D match, TRBD1 (7 bases). The CDR3 is 13 residues long. The germline V and J ends were trimmed by 6 bases and 2 bases, with 10 bases remaining between them. Germline CDR1 reads KGHSH; CDR2 reads LQKENI. This CDR3 reads CASSPGGQETQYF. The CDR3 region has the DNA TGTGCCAGCTCTCCAGGGGGGCAAGAGACCCAGTACTTC.

V and J are TRBV2 and TRBJ2-2, with D possibly TRBD1 on 5 matching bases. V lost 4 bases and J lost 2, with 8 bases in between. The CDR3 totals 14 residues. Germline assignment: CDR1 SNHLY and CDR2 FYNNEI. CDR3: CASSVGRNTGELFF. The CDR3 coding sequence is TGTGCCAGCAGTGTGGGGCGAAACACCGGGGAGCTGTTTTTT.

The sample holds one count of this clone. The chain employs TRBV6-5 and TRBJ2-7; 9 nucleotides line up with TRBD1. Germline V CDR1 and CDR2: MNHEY, SVGAGI. CDR3 length: 14 residues. V trimming: 4 bases; J trimming: 5 bases; junction bases outside the gene matches: 6. The CDR3 sequence is CASSSRDRDHEQYF. CDR3 DNA: TGTGCCAGCAGTTCCAGGGACAGGGACCACGAGCAGTACTTC.

This clone was recorded only once. V gene TRBV2 combines with J gene TRBJ2-1, with TRBD1 identical over 7 bases. V trimming: 7 bases; J trimming: 1 base; junction bases outside the gene matches: 4. This CDR3 has 14 amino acids. CDR1 is SNHLY, CDR2 FYNNEI, per germline. CDR3 sequence: CASITDRSYNEQFF. The CDR3 DNA is TGTGCCAGCATAACGGACAGGTCCTACAATGAGCAGTTCTTC.

This clone appeared a single time. This chain joins TRBV12-5 and TRBJ2-2, with 8 bases identical to TRBD2. V lost 2 bases, J lost 0 bases, and 8 bases stayed unmatched. Germline values: CDR1 LGHNT, CDR2 FRNRAP. The CDR3 loop spans 18 amino acids. CDR3 amino acids: CASGLPTLAGTNTGELFF. In DNA form, the CDR3 reads TGTGCTAGTGGTTTGCCCACTTTAGCGGGGACGAACACCGGGGAGCTGTTTTTT.

V gene TRBV9 combines with J gene TRBJ2-1; TRBD1 aligns across 9 bases. The germline gives CDR1 SGDLS, CDR2 YYNGEE. Trimming at V came to 0 bases and at J to 7 bases, leaving 5 bases not matched to a gene. The CDR3 runs 15 residues. CDR3 loop: CASSVGTGGRNEQFF. Written as DNA, the CDR3 is TGTGCCAGCAGCGTAGGAACAGGGGGCAGGAATGAGCAGTTCTTC. The variable domain in full, with the rest retrieved from reference TRBV9 and TRBJ2-1, is DSGVTQTPKHLITATGQRVTLRCSPRSGDLSVYWYQQSLDQGLQFLIQYYNGEERAKGNILERFSAQQFPDLHSELNLSSLELGDSALYFCASSVGTGGRNEQFFGPGTRLTVL.

Of note for this clone: The junction departs from the called germline gene at one end, perhaps through a read error. This sequence joins TRBV6-5 and TRBJ2-5; no clear D. The CDR3 is 11 residues long. Germline CDR1 is MNHEY and CDR2 is SVGAGI. The CDR3 loop reads CASRRQGTQYF. CDR3 nucleotides: TGTGCCAGCAGACGACAAGGGACCCAGTACTTC.